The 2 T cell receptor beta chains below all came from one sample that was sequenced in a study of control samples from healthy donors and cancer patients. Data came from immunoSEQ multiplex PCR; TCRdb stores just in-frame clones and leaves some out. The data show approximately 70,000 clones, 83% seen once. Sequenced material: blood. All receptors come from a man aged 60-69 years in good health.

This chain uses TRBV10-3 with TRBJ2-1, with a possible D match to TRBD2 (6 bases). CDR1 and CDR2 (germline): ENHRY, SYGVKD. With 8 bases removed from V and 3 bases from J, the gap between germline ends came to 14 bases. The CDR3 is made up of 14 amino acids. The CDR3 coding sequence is TGTGCCATCGGACTACCTAGGTACTACAATGAGCAGTTCTTC. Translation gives CAIGLPRYYNEQFF.

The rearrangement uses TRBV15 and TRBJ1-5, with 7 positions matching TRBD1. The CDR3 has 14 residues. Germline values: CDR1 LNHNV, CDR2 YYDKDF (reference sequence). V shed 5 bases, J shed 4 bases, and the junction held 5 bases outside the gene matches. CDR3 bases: TGTGCCACCAGCGGGGGACAGCCAAATCAGCCCCAGCATTTT. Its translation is CATSGGQPNQPQHF.